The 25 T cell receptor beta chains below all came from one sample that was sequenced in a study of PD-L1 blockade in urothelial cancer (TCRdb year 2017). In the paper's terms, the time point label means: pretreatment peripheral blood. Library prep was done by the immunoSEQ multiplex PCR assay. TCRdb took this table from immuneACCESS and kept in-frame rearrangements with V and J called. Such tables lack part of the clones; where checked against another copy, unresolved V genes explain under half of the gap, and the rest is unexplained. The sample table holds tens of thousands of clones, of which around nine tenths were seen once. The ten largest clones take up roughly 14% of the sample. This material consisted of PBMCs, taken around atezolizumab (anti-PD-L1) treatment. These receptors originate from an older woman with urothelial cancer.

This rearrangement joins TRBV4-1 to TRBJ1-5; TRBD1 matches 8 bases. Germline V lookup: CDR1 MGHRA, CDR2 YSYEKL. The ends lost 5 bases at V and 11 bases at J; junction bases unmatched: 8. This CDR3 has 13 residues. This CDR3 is CASSSTGAGAQHF. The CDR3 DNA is TGCGCCAGCAGCTCGACAGGGGCCGGGGCCCAGCATTTT.

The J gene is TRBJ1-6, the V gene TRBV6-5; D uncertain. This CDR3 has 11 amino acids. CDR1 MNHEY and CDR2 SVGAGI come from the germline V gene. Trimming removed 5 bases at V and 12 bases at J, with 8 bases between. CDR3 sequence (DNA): TGTGCCAGCAGTCACCCGGGACCCCTCCACTTT. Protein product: CASSHPGPLHF.

The CDR3 loop reads CASSWTGGRYEQYF. In DNA form, the CDR3 reads TGTGCCAGCAGTTGGACAGGGGGAAGGTACGAGCAGTACTTC. The V and J genes are TRBV28 and TRBJ2-7; the match to TRBD1 covers 10 bases. CDR3 length: 14 amino acids. J was trimmed by 4 bases and V by 4 bases; bases with no gene match: 4. Germline CDR1 is MDHEN and CDR2 is SYDVKM.

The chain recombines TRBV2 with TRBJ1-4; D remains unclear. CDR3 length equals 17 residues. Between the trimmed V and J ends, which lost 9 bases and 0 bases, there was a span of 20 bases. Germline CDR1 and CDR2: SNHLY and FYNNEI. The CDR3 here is CASTREQSYATNEKLFF. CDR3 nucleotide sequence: TGTGCCAGTACCCGGGAACAGTCGTATGCAACTAATGAAAAACTGTTTTTT.

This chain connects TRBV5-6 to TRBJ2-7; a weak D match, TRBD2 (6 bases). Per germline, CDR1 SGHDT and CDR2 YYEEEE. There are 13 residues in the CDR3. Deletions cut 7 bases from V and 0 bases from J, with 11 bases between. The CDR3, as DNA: TGTGCCAGCGGAGGGGACGGCTCCTACGAGCAGTACTTC. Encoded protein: CASGGDGSYEQYF.

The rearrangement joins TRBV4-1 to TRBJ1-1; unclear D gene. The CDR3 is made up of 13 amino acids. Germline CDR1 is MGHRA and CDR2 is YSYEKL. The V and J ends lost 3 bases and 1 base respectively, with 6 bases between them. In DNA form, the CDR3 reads TGCGCCAGCAGCCATGCGGGGAACACTGAAGCTTTCTTT. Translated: CASSHAGNTEAFF.

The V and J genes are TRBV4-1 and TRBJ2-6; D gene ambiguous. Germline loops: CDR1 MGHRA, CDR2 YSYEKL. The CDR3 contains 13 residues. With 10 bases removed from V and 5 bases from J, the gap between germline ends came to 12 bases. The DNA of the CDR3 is TGCGCCAAACCACAAAGTCGGGCCAACGTCCTGACTTTC. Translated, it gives CAKPQSRANVLTF.

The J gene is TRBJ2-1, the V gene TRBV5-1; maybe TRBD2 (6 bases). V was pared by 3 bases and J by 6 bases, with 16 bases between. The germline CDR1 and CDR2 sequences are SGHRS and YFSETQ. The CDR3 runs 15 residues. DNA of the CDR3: TGCGCCAGCAGCTGGGGGGACTCCAAGCGCAATGAGCAGTTCTTC. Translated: CASSWGDSKRNEQFF.

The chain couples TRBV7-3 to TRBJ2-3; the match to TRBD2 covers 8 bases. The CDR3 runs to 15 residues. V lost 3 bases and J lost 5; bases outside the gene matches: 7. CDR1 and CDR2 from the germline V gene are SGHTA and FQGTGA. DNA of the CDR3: TGTGCCAGCAGCTTCGCGGGGGGTCGGGGAGATACGCAGTATTTT. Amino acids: CASSFAGGRGDTQYF. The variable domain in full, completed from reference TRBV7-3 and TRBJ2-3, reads GAGVSQTPSNKVTEKGKYVELRCDPISGHTALYWYRQSLGQGPEFLIYFQGTGAADDSGLPNDRFFAVRPEGSVSTLKIQRTERGDSAVYLCASSFAGGRGDTQYFGPGTRLTVL.

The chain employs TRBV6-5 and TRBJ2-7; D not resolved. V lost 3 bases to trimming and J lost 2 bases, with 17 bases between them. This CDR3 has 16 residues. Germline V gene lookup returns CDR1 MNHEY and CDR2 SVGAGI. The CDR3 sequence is CASSYTVNRVAYEQYF. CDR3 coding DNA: TGTGCCAGCAGTTATACTGTCAATCGAGTCGCCTACGAGCAGTACTTC.

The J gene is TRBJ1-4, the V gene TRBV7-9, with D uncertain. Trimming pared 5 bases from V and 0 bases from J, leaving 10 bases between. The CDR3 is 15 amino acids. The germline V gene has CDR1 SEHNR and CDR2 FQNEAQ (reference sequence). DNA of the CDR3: TGTGCCAGCAGCACCTACAGTGCAACTAATGAAAAACTGTTTTTT. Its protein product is CASSTYSATNEKLFF.

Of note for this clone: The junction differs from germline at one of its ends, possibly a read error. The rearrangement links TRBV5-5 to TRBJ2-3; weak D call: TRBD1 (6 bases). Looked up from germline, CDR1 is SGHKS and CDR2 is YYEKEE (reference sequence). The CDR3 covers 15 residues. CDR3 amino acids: CASSQVDSYTDTQYF. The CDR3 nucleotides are TGCGCCAGCAGCCAAGTGGACAGCTACACAGATACGCAGTATTTT. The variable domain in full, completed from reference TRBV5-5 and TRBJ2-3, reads DAGVTQSPTHLIKTRGQQVTLRCSPISGHKSVSWYQQVLGQGPQFIFQYYEKEERGRGNFPDRFSARQFPNYSSELNVNALLLGDSALYLCASSQVDSYTDTQYFGPGTRLTVL.

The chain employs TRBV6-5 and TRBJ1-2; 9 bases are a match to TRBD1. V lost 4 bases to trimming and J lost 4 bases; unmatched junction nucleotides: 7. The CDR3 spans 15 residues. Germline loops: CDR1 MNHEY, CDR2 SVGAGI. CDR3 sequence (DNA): TGTGCCAGCAGTTCTCCGGGACAGGGAGGCTATGGCTACACCTTC. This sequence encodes CASSSPGQGGYGYTF.

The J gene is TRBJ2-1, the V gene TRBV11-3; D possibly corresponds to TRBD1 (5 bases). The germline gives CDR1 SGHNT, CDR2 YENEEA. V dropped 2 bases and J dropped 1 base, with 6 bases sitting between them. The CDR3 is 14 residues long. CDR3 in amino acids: CASSLRGSYNEQFF. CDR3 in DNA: TGTGCCAGCAGCTTAAGGGGATCCTACAATGAGCAGTTCTTC.

The CDR3 is CASSQDRGVGANVLTF. The CDR3 region has the DNA TGTGCCAGCAGCCAAGATCGGGGGGTTGGGGCCAACGTCCTGACTTTC. The chain has TRBV14 and TRBJ2-6, with 7 bases lining up with TRBD2. Trimming at V came to 0 bases and at J to 3 bases, leaving 2 bases not matched to a gene. The V gene's germline CDR1 is SGHDN and CDR2 FVKESK. This CDR3 has 16 residues.

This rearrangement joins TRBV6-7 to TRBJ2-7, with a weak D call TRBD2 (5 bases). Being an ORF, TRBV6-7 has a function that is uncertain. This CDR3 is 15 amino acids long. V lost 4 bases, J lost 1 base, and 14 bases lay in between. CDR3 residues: CASSSSTGSSYEQYF. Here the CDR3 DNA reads TGTGCCAGCAGTTCCTCTACGGGATCGTCCTACGAGCAGTACTTC.

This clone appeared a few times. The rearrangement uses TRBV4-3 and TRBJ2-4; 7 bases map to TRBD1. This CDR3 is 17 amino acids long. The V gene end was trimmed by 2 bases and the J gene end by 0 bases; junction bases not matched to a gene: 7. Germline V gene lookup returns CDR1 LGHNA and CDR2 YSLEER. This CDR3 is CASSQFEGQLAKNIQYF. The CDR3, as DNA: TGCGCCAGCAGCCAATTCGAGGGACAGTTAGCCAAAAACATTCAGTACTTC.

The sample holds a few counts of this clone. The CDR3 reads CASTSGALYGYTF. The CDR3 nucleotides are TGTGCCAGCACGTCAGGGGCCCTCTATGGCTACACCTTC. The V gene is TRBV6-5, the J gene TRBJ1-2, with D maybe TRBD1 (6 bases). Trimming took 7 bases from V and 4 from J, leaving 13 bases between them. In germline, CDR1 is MNHEY, CDR2 SVGAGI. The CDR3 extends over 13 amino acids.

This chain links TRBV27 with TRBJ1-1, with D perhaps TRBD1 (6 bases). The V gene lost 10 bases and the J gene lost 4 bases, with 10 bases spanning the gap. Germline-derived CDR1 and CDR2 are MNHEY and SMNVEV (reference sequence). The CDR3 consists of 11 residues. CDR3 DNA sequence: TGTGCCACCCAGGGGCGCACTGAAGCTTTCTTT. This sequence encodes CATQGRTEAFF.

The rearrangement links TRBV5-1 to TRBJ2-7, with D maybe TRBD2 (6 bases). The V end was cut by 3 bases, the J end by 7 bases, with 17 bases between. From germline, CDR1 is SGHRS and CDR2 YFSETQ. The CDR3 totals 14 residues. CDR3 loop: CASSSPGGHGEQYF. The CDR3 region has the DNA TGCGCCAGCAGCTCCCCCGGGGGTCACGGGGAGCAGTACTTC.

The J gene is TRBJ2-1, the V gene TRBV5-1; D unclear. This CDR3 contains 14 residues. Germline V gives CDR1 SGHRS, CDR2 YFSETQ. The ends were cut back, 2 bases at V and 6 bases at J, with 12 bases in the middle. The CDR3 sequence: CASSFVSRSNEQFF. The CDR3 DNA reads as TGCGCCAGCAGCTTCGTATCACGGTCCAATGAGCAGTTCTTC.

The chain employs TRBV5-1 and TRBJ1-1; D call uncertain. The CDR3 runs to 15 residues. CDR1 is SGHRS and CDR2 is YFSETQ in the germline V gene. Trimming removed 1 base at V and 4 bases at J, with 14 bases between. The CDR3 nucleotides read TGCGCCAGCAGCTTGTATCTGGGAGGCTCCACTGAAGCTTTCTTT. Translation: CASSLYLGGSTEAFF.

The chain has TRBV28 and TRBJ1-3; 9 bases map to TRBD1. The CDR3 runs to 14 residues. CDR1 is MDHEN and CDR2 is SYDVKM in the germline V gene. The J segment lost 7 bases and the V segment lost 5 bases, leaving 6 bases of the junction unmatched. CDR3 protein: CASSKQGAPNTIYF. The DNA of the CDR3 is TGTGCCAGCAGTAAACAGGGGGCGCCGAACACCATATATTTT.

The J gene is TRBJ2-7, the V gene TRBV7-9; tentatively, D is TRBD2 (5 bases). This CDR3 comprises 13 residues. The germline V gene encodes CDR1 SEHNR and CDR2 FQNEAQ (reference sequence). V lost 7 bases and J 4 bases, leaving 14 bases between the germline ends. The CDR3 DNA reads TGTGCCAGCACCGAAATACGGGGTTACGAGCAGTACTTC. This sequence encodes CASTEIRGYEQYF.

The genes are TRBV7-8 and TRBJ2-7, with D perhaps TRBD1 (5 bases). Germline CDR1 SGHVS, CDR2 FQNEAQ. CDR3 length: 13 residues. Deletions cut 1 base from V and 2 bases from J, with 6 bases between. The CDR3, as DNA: TGTGCCAGCAGCTTAGGACAGCCCTACGAGCAGTACTTC. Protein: CASSLGQPYEQYF.